One and the same sample provided the 9 T cell receptor beta chains below, sequenced in a study of blood T cells in healthy people across ages. A sample-barcoded 5' primer and a J-beta primer mix were used in a second PCR of roughly 6 to 11 cycles. MiXCR, applied by TCRdb to the 5' RACE reads, yields one record per CDR3 protein. The data hold about 780,000 distinct CDR3 sequences, with more than 25% observed a single time. The same sample was also studied in work on T cells of mothers and their children.

Material for sequencing was blood. These receptors originate from a boy younger than 18 in good health.

The V and J genes are TRBV29-1 and TRBJ2-7; no firm D call. Germline V lookup: CDR1 SQVTM, CDR2 ANQGSEA. The V and J ends lost 2 bases and 0 bases respectively, with 14 bases between them. This CDR3 has 15 amino acids. CDR3 bases: TGCAGCGTTGAATTACGGAAGATCAGCTCCTACGAGCAGTACTTC. It encodes CSVELRKISSYEQYF.

The table lists this clonotype with a few counts. In nucleotides, the CDR3 is TGTGCCAGCAGGCAGGGTTACAATGAGCAGTTCTTC. Protein: CASRQGYNEQFF. The chain joins TRBV6-2 or TRBV6-3 to TRBJ2-1; a weak D match, TRBD1 (5 bases). CDR3 length: 12 residues. The V and J ends lost 6 bases and 4 bases respectively, with 7 bases between them. The germline gives CDR1 MNHEY, CDR2 SVGEGT.

CDR3 residues: CASSWGLYGYTF. The CDR3 region has the DNA TGTGCCAGCAGCTGGGGCCTTTATGGCTACACCTTC. The rearrangement joins TRBV5-4 to TRBJ1-2; possibly TRBD1 for D (5 bases). Germline V CDR1 and CDR2: SGHNT, YYREEE (reference sequence). V lost 3 bases to trimming and J lost 5 bases, with 8 bases between them. The CDR3 sequence is 12 residues long.

As for this clonotype: The germline gene is not matched at one end of the junction; a read error may be the cause. This chain links TRBV7-9 with TRBJ1-1, with D unresolved. The CDR3 spans 15 residues. Germline-derived CDR1 and CDR2 are SEHNR and FQNEAQ (reference sequence). CDR3: CASSLKGFPNTEAFF. Written as DNA, the CDR3 is TGTGCCAGCAGCTTAAAGGGCTTTCCGAACACTGAAGCCTTCTTT.

The chain uses TRBV7-3 and TRBJ2-5, with TRBD1 matching 9 bases. The V segment lost 4 bases and the J segment 2 bases; nucleotides outside the gene matches: 5. The V gene's germline CDR1 is SGHTA and CDR2 FQGTGA. There are 15 residues in the CDR3. The CDR3 bases are TGTGCCAGCAGCTCCGGGACAGGGACACAAGAGACCCAGTACTTC. Translation: CASSSGTGTQETQYF.

This clonotype was found once. V and J are TRBV2 and TRBJ2-7; D tentatively fits TRBD1 or TRBD2 (5 bases each). Germline V gene lookup returns CDR1 SNHLY and CDR2 FYNNEI. This CDR3 is built from 10 residues. V lost 3 bases and J 11 bases, leaving 8 bases between the germline ends. The CDR3 coding sequence is TGTGCCAGCAGTGAGAGAGGGGAGTACTTC. Its translation: CASSERGEYF.

The chain joins TRBV5-1 to TRBJ2-3; D gene ambiguous. This CDR3 has 15 residues. CDR1 is SGHRS and CDR2 is YFSETQ in the germline V gene. V shed 4 bases and J shed 0 bases, with 12 bases lying between them. The CDR3 region is CASSITNPSTDTQYF. CDR3 DNA sequence: TGCGCCAGCAGCATAACGAACCCTAGCACAGATACGCAGTATTTT.

This clonotype was counted between two and nine times. The J gene is TRBJ2-3, the V gene TRBV24-1; 12 bases align to TRBD2. V lost 4 bases and J lost 11; bases outside the gene matches: 6. This CDR3 region has 14 residues. Germline values: CDR1 KGHDR, CDR2 SFDVKD. DNA of the CDR3: TGTGCCACCAGTGAACCTAGACTAGCGGGGGTGCAGTATTTT. It specifies CATSEPRLAGVQYF.

V and J are TRBV7-2 and TRBJ2-1, with D possibly matching TRBD2 (5 bases). CDR3 length: 15 amino acids. Trimming removed 3 bases at V and 7 bases at J, with 16 bases between. Germline V gene data show CDR1 as SGHTA and CDR2 as FQGNSA. The chain's CDR3 is CASSFGITALNEQFF. The CDR3 bases are TGTGCCAGCAGCTTCGGGATTACGGCGTTAAATGAGCAGTTCTTC.